A single sample gave rise to the 10 T cell receptor beta chains below, sequenced in a study of blood T cell repertoires in COVID-19. Sequencing was performed with immunoSEQ multiplex PCR; in TCRdb, only in-frame clones are kept and a portion is missing. The table shows 220,000 or so clones, with approximately 80% occurring only once. The sequencing input was peripheral blood. The receptors shown here come from a man younger than 45 with active or convalescent COVID-19.

The chain links TRBV6-2 or TRBV6-3 to TRBJ2-1; no definite D call. Germline CDR1 reads MNHEY; CDR2 reads SVGEGT. The CDR3 covers 14 residues. V lost 5 bases and J lost 3, with 11 bases in between. The CDR3 bases are TGTGCCAGCAGTACGTCTCGCAGCTACAATGAGCAGTTCTTC. It is translated as CASSTSRSYNEQFF.

The chain carries TRBV6-5 and TRBJ1-5, with D tentatively TRBD1 (6 bases). Between the trimmed V and J ends, which lost 4 bases and 0 bases, there was a span of 10 bases. CDR1 is MNHEY, CDR2 SVGAGI, per germline. The CDR3 loop spans 15 amino acids. CDR3 protein: CASSSTGNSNQPQHF. As DNA, the CDR3 is TGTGCCAGCAGTTCCACAGGGAATAGCAATCAGCCCCAGCATTTT.

This sequence joins TRBV9 and TRBJ1-2; D is possibly TRBD1 (6 bases). Per germline, CDR1 SGDLS and CDR2 YYNGEE. The CDR3 is made up of 14 amino acids. Trimming took off 4 bases at V and 0 bases at J, with 10 bases between the two ends. The CDR3 loop reads CASSPDSANYGYTF. The CDR3 DNA reads as TGTGCCAGCAGCCCGGACAGCGCTAACTATGGCTACACCTTC.

This rearrangement joins TRBV28 to TRBJ1-3, with 7 bases aligning to TRBD1. V lost 7 bases to trimming and J lost 0 bases; unmatched junction nucleotides: 12. CDR1 and CDR2 (germline): MDHEN, SYDVKM. This CDR3 has 17 residues. The CDR3 is CASNLGDRAPSGNTIYF. CDR3 DNA: TGTGCCAGCAACCTAGGGGACAGAGCACCCTCTGGAAACACCATATATTTT.

The chain carries TRBV28 and TRBJ1-2; no firm D call. Looked up from germline, CDR1 is MDHEN and CDR2 is SYDVKM. The CDR3 covers 10 residues. V lost 6 bases, J lost 8 bases, and 7 bases lay in between. CDR3 coding DNA: TGTGCCAGCAGGAACGGGGGCTACACCTTC. Protein sequence: CASRNGGYTF.

V gene TRBV30 combines with J gene TRBJ1-1; 11 bases are shared with TRBD1. CDR3 length: 14 residues. Germline values: CDR1 GTSNPN, CDR2 SVGIG (reference sequence). The V gene end was trimmed by 8 bases and the J gene end by 3 bases; junction bases not matched to a gene: 8. The CDR3 protein is CAQRTGGRYTEAFF. As DNA, the CDR3 is TGTGCCCAGAGGACAGGGGGCAGATACACTGAAGCTTTCTTT.

This clone came up a few times. V gene TRBV2 combines with J gene TRBJ1-2, with 7 bases aligning to TRBD1. Germline-derived CDR1 and CDR2 are SNHLY and FYNNEI. CDR3 length: 15 amino acids. Trimming removed 4 bases from V and 2 bases from J; junction bases left unmatched: 7. CDR3: CASSGTGIGNYGYTF. CDR3 bases: TGTGCCAGCAGTGGGACAGGAATCGGGAACTATGGCTACACCTTC.

This chain joins TRBV10-2 and TRBJ1-1, with D unresolved. V lost 0 bases to trimming and J lost 7 bases, with 18 bases between them. Germline CDR1 WSHSY, CDR2 SAAADI. The CDR3 sequence is 16 residues long. The CDR3 sequence is CASSESERGLRLEAFF. In nucleotides, the CDR3 is TGCGCCAGCAGTGAGTCGGAGAGAGGGCTGCGACTTGAAGCTTTCTTT.

This chain uses TRBV10-2 with TRBJ2-3, with TRBD2 identical over 13 bases. V lost 3 bases and J lost 4; bases outside the gene matches: 4. The germline gives CDR1 WSHSY, CDR2 SAAADI. CDR3 length: 16 amino acids. CDR3 sequence reads: CASSDLLAGGADTQYF. The CDR3 DNA follows: TGCGCCAGCAGTGACCTACTAGCGGGGGGGGCAGATACGCAGTATTTT.

This chain uses TRBV7-9 with TRBJ2-7; TRBD1 aligns across 7 bases. CDR3 size: 14 residues. The germline V gene encodes CDR1 SEHNR and CDR2 FQNEAQ (reference sequence). V shed 7 bases, J shed 3 bases, and the junction held 9 bases outside the gene matches. The CDR3 DNA reads TGTGCCAGCACGGGGCCGACAGGGCTCTACGAGCAGTACTTC. Its protein is CASTGPTGLYEQYF.